This TCR beta chain stems from a study of T cells in Graves' hyperthyroidism and ophthalmopathy. This clonotype was detected many times. Amplified TCR beta CDR3 regions came from RNA transcripts. The HTBI primer set drove a first-round RT-PCR of the TCR CDR3. TCRdb used MiXCR to reprocess the multiplex PCR reads, holding one entry per CDR3 protein. Of some 400,000 distinct CDR3 sequences in the sample, about a fifth were seen once. Germline values: CDR1 MDHEN, CDR2 SYDVKM. The CDR3 runs to 13 residues. V gave up 3 bases and J gave up 4 bases, with 7 bases separating them. The specimen was blood. The TCR originated in a woman aged 18-30 years with Graves' hyperthyroidism. The chain carries TRBV28 and TRBJ1-3; D not resolved. The CDR3 protein is CASSLGLGNTIYF. The CDR3 nucleotides are TGTGCCAGCAGTTTGGGTCTCGGAAACACCATATATTTT.